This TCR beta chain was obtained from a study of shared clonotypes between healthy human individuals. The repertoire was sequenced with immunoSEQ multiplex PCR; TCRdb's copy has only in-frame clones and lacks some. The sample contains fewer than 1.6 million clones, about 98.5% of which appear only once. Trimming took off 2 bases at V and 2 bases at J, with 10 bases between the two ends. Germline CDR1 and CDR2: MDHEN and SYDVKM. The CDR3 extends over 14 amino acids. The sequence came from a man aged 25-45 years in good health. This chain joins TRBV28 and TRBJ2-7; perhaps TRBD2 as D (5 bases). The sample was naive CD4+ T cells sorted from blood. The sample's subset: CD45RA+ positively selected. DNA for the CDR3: TGTGCCAGCAGTTTAACCCTCGGGGCCTACGAGCAGTACTTC. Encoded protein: CASSLTLGAYEQYF.